Shown below are 9 T cell receptor beta chains from a single sample sequenced in a study of cytomegalovirus exposure and HLA in healthy donors. The PCR made use of 60 Vbeta and 13 Jbeta primers. Profiled with immunoSEQ multiplex PCR; TCRdb holds only in-frame clones, not every one. The data contain about 150,000 clones, around three quarters of them seen just once; the ten biggest clones take up roughly 2%. Material for sequencing was PBMCs. The receptor source for this set is a woman aged 60-75 years in good health and CMV-seropositive.

The chain recombines TRBV7-9 with TRBJ2-1; the match to TRBD2 covers 13 bases. Germline V CDR1 and CDR2: SEHNR, FQNEAQ (reference sequence). CDR3 size: 17 residues. With 4 bases clipped from V and 7 bases from J, the junction kept 10 bases outside the gene matches. CDR3 coding DNA: TGTGCCAGCAGCTACTGGGGGACTAGCGGGAAGGGTAATGAGCAGTTCTTC. Protein sequence: CASSYWGTSGKGNEQFF.

The chain recombines TRBV7-2 with TRBJ1-4; tentatively, D is TRBD1 (6 bases). V was pared by 2 bases and J by 8 bases, with 15 bases between. Per the germline V gene, CDR1 is SGHTA and CDR2 is FQGNSA. The CDR3 spans 15 residues. Written as DNA, the CDR3 is TGTGCCAGCAGCTTAATGGGGGCAGTGGGAGAAAAACTGTTTTTT. It codes for CASSLMGAVGEKLFF.

The chain recombines TRBV7-9 with TRBJ2-1, with 14 bases that match TRBD2. The CDR3 has 15 amino acids. The germline V gene has CDR1 SEHNR and CDR2 FQNEAQ (reference sequence). The V gene end was trimmed by 6 bases and the J gene end by 8 bases; junction bases not matched to a gene: 6. The CDR3 DNA reads as TGTGCCAGCAGTCAAGGACTAGCGGGGGGAGATGAGCAGTTCTTC. As protein: CASSQGLAGGDEQFF.

V usage is TRBV9 and J usage is TRBJ2-5; 7 nucleotides line up with TRBD2. The CDR3 length is 16 residues. Per the germline V gene, CDR1 is SGDLS and CDR2 is YYNGEE. With 4 bases clipped from V and 1 base from J, the junction kept 10 bases outside the gene matches. This CDR3 reads CASSRLTGGSQETQYF. In DNA, the CDR3 is TGTGCCAGCAGCCGATTAACCGGGGGGTCCCAAGAGACCCAGTACTTC.

The gene calls are TRBV30 and TRBJ1-2; D not certain. Germline V gene lookup returns CDR1 GTSNPN and CDR2 SVGIG (reference sequence). Trimming left V 0 bases short and J 6 bases short, with 14 bases between. CDR3 length equals 14 residues. The DNA for the CDR3 is TGTGCCTGGAGTGTAGGTGGTTCGGGGAATGGCTACACCTTC. Protein sequence: CAWSVGGSGNGYTF.

The chain uses TRBV28 and TRBJ1-5, with D uncertain. CDR1 is MDHEN, CDR2 SYDVKM, per germline. The CDR3 contains 13 residues. V lost 8 bases to trimming and J lost 5 bases, with 13 bases between them. DNA of the CDR3: TGTGCCAGCTGTAAGTCGGGTTATCAGCCCCAGCATTTT. It is translated as CASCKSGYQPQHF.

V is TRBV6-5 and J is TRBJ1-1, with unresolved D. Trimming took 5 bases from V and 0 from J, leaving 7 bases between them. Germline CDR1 MNHEY, CDR2 SVGAGI. There are 13 residues in the CDR3. The CDR3: CASSEHLNTEAFF. The CDR3 nucleotides are TGTGCCAGCAGTGAACACCTGAACACTGAAGCTTTCTTT.

This chain joins TRBV15 and TRBJ2-5; 7 nucleotides align to TRBD2. The better agreement between TRBJ2-7 and the DNA end casts doubt on the J call. This CDR3 is 14 amino acids long. CDR1 and CDR2 (germline): LNHNV, YYDKDF (reference sequence). CDR3 bases: TGTGCCACCAGCCGTGGCGGGAGCTCCTACGAGCAGTACTTC. This sequence encodes CATSRGGSSYEQYF.

The chain couples TRBV5-4 to TRBJ2-7; TRBD2 might be the D (5 bases). The V and J ends lost 0 bases and 6 bases respectively, with 10 bases between them. This CDR3 spans 13 amino acids. Germline V gives CDR1 SGHNT, CDR2 YYREEE (reference sequence). In nucleotides, the CDR3 is TGTGCCAGCAGCTTGGCTGAGAGGGCCGAGCAGTACTTC. Translating it yields CASSLAERAEQYF. The full variable domain, in which reference TRBV5-4 and TRBJ2-7 provide the parts outside the CDR3, is ETGVTQSPTHLIKTRGQQVTLRCSSQSGHNTVSWYQQALGQGPQFIFQYYREEENGRGNFPPRFSGLQFPNYSSELNVNALELDDSALYLCASSLAERAEQYFGPGTRLTVT.